The 13 T cell receptor beta chains below come from one sample, sequenced in a study of beta chain features in type 1 diabetes (dated 2018 in TCRdb). Library prep was done by the immunoSEQ multiplex PCR assay. All of the isolated RNA was reverse transcribed with the High Capacity cDNA Reverse Transcription Kit, so expressed TCRB transcripts were sequenced. The clones in this table, taken by TCRdb from immuneACCESS, are in-frame only. Not every clone is retained; where verified, under half of the shortfall comes from an unresolved V gene, and the cause of the rest is unknown. The sample yields 250,000 to 350,000 clones; 14% were counted once. The top ten clonotypes cover over 5% of the sample. Sequencing was done on a sample of central memory CD4+ T cells from blood. Receptors originate from a man younger than 40 in good health.

There are a few counts of this clone. Its ends do not fully match the called genes, so a read error is possible. The chain has TRBV7-7 and TRBJ2-1; 9 bases align to TRBD1. The CDR3 consists of 11 residues. In germline, CDR1 is SSHAT, CDR2 FNYEAQ (reference sequence). Here the CDR3 DNA reads TGTGCCAGCAGCCCAGGAGACAGGGGGGTCTTC. It encodes CASSPGDRGVF.

The chain employs TRBV29-1 and TRBJ2-5; possible D gene TRBD2, 5 bases. Per the germline V gene, CDR1 is SQVTM and CDR2 is ANQGSEA. The CDR3 sequence is 13 residues long. V lost 6 bases and J lost 5, with 16 bases in between. As DNA, the CDR3 is TGCAGCGTCTACCAAAACCGGGGTGAGACCCAGTACTTC. Protein sequence: CSVYQNRGETQYF.

This clone was counted only a few times. The V and J genes are TRBV18 and TRBJ2-5; weak D call: TRBD1 (6 bases). V shed 3 bases and J shed 2 bases, with 19 bases lying between them. Germline V lookup: CDR1 KGHSH, CDR2 LQKENI. This CDR3 is built from 17 residues. CDR3 protein: CASSPIGPRGKQETQYF. CDR3 in DNA: TGTGCCAGCTCACCGATTGGCCCTAGGGGGAAGCAAGAGACCCAGTACTTC.

This clone was counted a few times. V is TRBV11-3 and J is TRBJ2-2; tentative D call: TRBD2 (6 bases). Germline assignment: CDR1 SGHNT and CDR2 YENEEA. V lost 6 bases to trimming and J lost 1 base, with 12 bases between them. This CDR3 is built from 15 residues. The CDR3 is CASSFVSGNTGELFF. The CDR3 DNA sequence: TGTGCCAGCAGTTTTGTTAGCGGGAACACCGGGGAGCTGTTTTTT. Looking up the rest from reference TRBV11-3 and TRBJ2-2 gives the full variable domain: EAGVVQSPRYKIIEKKQPVAFWCNPISGHNTLYWYLQNLGQGPELLIRYENEEAVDDSQLPKDRFSAERLKGVDSTLKIQPAELGDSAVYLCASSFVSGNTGELFFGEGSRLTVL.

V is TRBV5-6 and J is TRBJ1-3, with 8 bases aligning to TRBD1. The V gene's germline CDR1 is SGHDT and CDR2 YYEEEE. The CDR3 sequence is 16 residues long. V lost 2 bases to trimming and J lost 0 bases; unmatched junction nucleotides: 4. The CDR3 region is CASSFRTGPSGNTIYF. The CDR3 DNA sequence: TGTGCCAGCAGCTTTCGGACAGGGCCCTCTGGAAACACCATATATTTT. Full variable domain (rest looked up from reference TRBV5-6 and TRBJ1-3): DAGVTQSPTHLIKTRGQQVTLRCSPKSGHDTVSWYQQALGQGPQFIFQYYEEEERQRGNFPDRFSGHQFPNYSSELNVNALLLGDSALYLCASSFRTGPSGNTIYFGEGSWLTVV.

This clone showed up just a few times. The V gene is TRBV29-1, the J gene TRBJ2-1, with D maybe TRBD1 (5 bases). The length of the CDR3 is 12 residues. The ends were cut back, 3 bases at V and 9 bases at J, with 12 bases in the middle. Germline CDR1 reads SQVTM; CDR2 reads ANQGSEA. CDR3 sequence reads: CSVEWRQSEQFF. CDR3 bases: TGCAGCGTTGAGTGGAGACAGAGTGAGCAGTTCTTC.

In its sample, this clone was seen many times. The chain joins TRBV4-2 to TRBJ2-1; 8 bases line up with TRBD2. V was clipped by 1 base and J by 5 bases; unmatched bases: 7. From germline, CDR1 is LGHNA and CDR2 YNFKEQ. The CDR3 consists of 16 residues. The CDR3 loop is CASSQGGGGTHNEQFF. The CDR3 DNA reads as TGTGCCAGCAGCCAAGGAGGCGGGGGGACCCACAATGAGCAGTTCTTC.

The gene calls are TRBV7-3 and TRBJ2-3, with D unclear. The V and J ends lost 2 bases and 3 bases respectively, with 12 bases between them. From germline, CDR1 is SGHTA and CDR2 FQGTGA. The CDR3 totals 15 residues. CDR3 residues: CASSLDGRSTDTQYF. DNA for the CDR3: TGTGCCAGCAGCTTAGATGGAAGATCGACAGATACGCAGTATTTT. Together with reference TRBV7-3 and TRBJ2-3, the CDR3 gives the full variable domain: GAGVSQTPSNKVTEKGKYVELRCDPISGHTALYWYRQSLGQGPEFLIYFQGTGAADDSGLPNDRFFAVRPEGSVSTLKIQRTERGDSAVYLCASSLDGRSTDTQYFGPGTRLTVL.

The chain links TRBV27 to TRBJ2-5; TRBD1 agrees at 8 bases. There are 15 residues in the CDR3. Per the germline V gene, CDR1 is MNHEY and CDR2 is SMNVEV (reference sequence). The V gene end was trimmed by 0 bases and the J gene end by 5 bases; junction bases not matched to a gene: 5. The DNA of the CDR3 is TGTGCCAGCAGTTTATCAAGGGGACAGGTTGAGACCCAGTACTTC. This translates into CASSLSRGQVETQYF.

This clone was found many times. V usage is TRBV7-2 and J usage is TRBJ1-1, with D possibly matching TRBD1 (6 bases). CDR3 length: 15 amino acids. The V gene lost 0 bases and the J gene lost 5 bases, with 13 bases spanning the gap. CDR1 and CDR2 (germline): SGHTA, FQGNSA. The CDR3: CASSLANAGETEAFF. The DNA of the CDR3 is TGTGCCAGCAGCTTAGCGAACGCAGGGGAAACTGAAGCTTTCTTT. The variable domain in full, with the rest retrieved from reference TRBV7-2 and TRBJ1-1, is GAGVSQSPSNKVTEKGKDVELRCDPISGHTALYWYRQSLGQGLEFLIYFQGNSAPDKSGLPSDRFSAERTGGSVSTLTIQRTQQEDSAVYLCASSLANAGETEAFFGQGTRLTVV.

This sequence joins TRBV19 and TRBJ1-3, with no clear D. CDR1 is LNHDA and CDR2 is SQIVND in the germline V gene (reference sequence). This CDR3 has 13 residues. V lost 3 bases, J lost 4 bases, and 7 bases lay in between. The CDR3 loop reads CASSMRGGNTIYF. The DNA for the CDR3 is TGTGCCAGTAGTATGCGGGGAGGAAACACCATATATTTT.

The gene calls are TRBV7-9 and TRBJ2-7; TRBD2 agrees at 10 bases. In germline, CDR1 is SEHNR, CDR2 FQNEAQ (reference sequence). The V gene end was trimmed by 2 bases and the J gene end by 4 bases; junction bases not matched to a gene: 5. This CDR3 is built from 15 residues. In nucleotides, the CDR3 is TGTGCCAGCAGCTTAATAGCGGGGGGCGGGTACGAGCAGTACTTC. This sequence encodes CASSLIAGGGYEQYF.

This clone showed up just a few times. The rearrangement uses TRBV27 and TRBJ2-7; 9 bases are a match to TRBD2. The CDR3 is made up of 14 amino acids. V gave up 2 bases and J gave up 2 bases; unmatched junction bases: 1. CDR1 is MNHEY and CDR2 is SMNVEV in the germline V gene (reference sequence). The CDR3: CASSLAGGAYEQYV. CDR3 coding DNA: TGTGCCAGCAGTTTAGCGGGAGGGGCCTACGAGCAGTACGTC.